Following are 28 T cell receptor beta chains from one sample sequenced in a study of low-dose radiotherapy and immunotherapy resistance in tumors. Alpha and beta chains were covered, as first-strand cDNA relied on TRAV- and TRBV-specific primers. TCR amplification involved approximately 20 PCR cycles with a constant-region primer and V-primer adapter. Each CDR3 protein is one row after TCRdb ran MiXCR on the reads. The table includes approximately 100,000 distinct CDR3 sequences, about 20% detected once. This sample's time point: after trial treatment. Treatment reported: LDRT plus nivolumab, ipilimumab, low-dose cyclophosphamide and aspirin (RACIN trial). Material: PBMCs, obtained after low-dose radiotherapy plus immunotherapy. The receptors were gathered from a male donor with prostate cancer.

This clonotype was seen repeatedly, ten times or more. The chain carries TRBV5-1 and TRBJ1-1, with D perhaps matching TRBD1 (6 bases). V gave up 6 bases and J gave up 3 bases, with 15 bases separating them. The CDR3 spans 14 residues. Germline CDR1 reads SGHRS; CDR2 reads YFSETQ. DNA of the CDR3: TGCGCCAGCAAACAGGGTGGGGGGGACACTGAAGCTTTCTTT. Amino acids: CASKQGGGDTEAFF. Complete variable domain (other parts from reference TRBV5-1 and TRBJ1-1): KAGVTQTPRYLIKTRGQQVTLSCSPISGHRSVSWYQQTPGQGLQFLFEYFSETQRNKGNFPGRFSGRQFSNSRSEMNVSTLELGDSALYLCASKQGGGDTEAFFGQGTRLTVV.

This clonotype was detected only once. The chain links TRBV14 to TRBJ2-7; D gene uncertain. This CDR3 has 14 residues. The germline CDR1 and CDR2 sequences are SGHDN and FVKESK. Trimming removed 1 base from V and 4 bases from J, with 11 bases in between. CDR3 region: CASSQAAGRYEQYF. CDR3 DNA sequence: TGTGCCAGCAGCCAAGCGGCAGGCCGATACGAGCAGTACTTC.

This clonotype was seen at least ten times. V is TRBV7-2 and J is TRBJ1-5, with 9 bases lining up with TRBD1. Germline V gene lookup returns CDR1 SGHTA and CDR2 FQGNSA. Germline trimming cut 3 bases from V and 7 bases from J; bases unmatched to any gene: 7. The CDR3 consists of 15 residues. CDR3 sequence (DNA): TGTGCCAGCAGCTTCCATTCCGGGACAGGGCAGCCCCAGCATTTT. Protein sequence: CASSFHSGTGQPQHF. Drawing the rest from reference TRBV7-2 and TRBJ1-5, the complete variable domain is GAGVSQSPSNKVTEKGKDVELRCDPISGHTALYWYRQSLGQGLEFLIYFQGNSAPDKSGLPSDRFSAERTGGSVSTLTIQRTQQEDSAVYLCASSFHSGTGQPQHFGDGTRLSIL.

This clonotype was counted ten times or more. V and J are TRBV7-2 and TRBJ1-6; 9 bases agree with TRBD1. The V gene end was trimmed by 5 bases and the J gene end by 2 bases; junction bases not matched to a gene: 7. The CDR3 length is 17 residues. The germline gives CDR1 SGHTA, CDR2 FQGNSA. The CDR3 protein is CASSTPGTGTYNSPLHF. The CDR3 DNA reads TGTGCCAGCAGCACCCCCGGGACAGGGACCTATAATTCACCCCTCCACTTT.

This clonotype was seen many times. The rearrangement uses TRBV7-9 and TRBJ1-2; possible D gene TRBD1, 6 bases. The CDR3 totals 13 residues. The V gene's germline CDR1 is SEHNR and CDR2 FQNEAQ (reference sequence). V was pared by 3 bases and J by 7 bases, with 12 bases between. CDR3 protein: CASSFGNRVGYTF. The CDR3, as DNA: TGTGCCAGCAGCTTCGGGAACAGGGTTGGCTACACCTTC. Looking up the rest from reference TRBV7-9 and TRBJ1-2 gives the full variable domain: DTGVSQNPRHKITKRGQNVTFRCDPISEHNRLYWYRQTLGQGPEFLTYFQNEAQLEKSRLLSDRFSAERPKGSFSTLEIQRTEQGDSAMYLCASSFGNRVGYTFGSGTRLTVV.

This clonotype is medium-sized by share. This rearrangement joins TRBV6-1 to TRBJ2-4; 9 bases map to TRBD1. The CDR3 is made up of 14 amino acids. J gave up 7 bases and V 6 bases, and 7 bases lay outside the gene matches. The germline gives CDR1 MNHNS, CDR2 SASEGT. The CDR3 is CASRLTGGGNIQYF. The CDR3 bases are TGTGCCAGCAGACTGACAGGGGGAGGGAACATTCAGTACTTC.

This clonotype was counted a few times. The V call is TRBV4-2, the J call TRBJ2-1; TRBD2 matches 13 bases. Germline V lookup: CDR1 LGHNA, CDR2 YNFKEQ. The J segment lost 0 bases and the V segment lost 0 bases, leaving 17 bases of the junction unmatched. The CDR3 is 23 amino acids. CDR3 protein: CASSQDVGWGTSGTSSSYNEQFF. CDR3 coding DNA: TGTGCCAGCAGCCAAGATGTGGGTTGGGGGACTAGCGGGACCTCGAGCTCCTACAATGAGCAGTTCTTC.

This clonotype was observed at least ten times. In DNA, the CDR3 is TGCAGCGCCACCGGGACAGGGGAGTACGAGCAGTACTTC. It codes for CSATGTGEYEQYF. This chain uses TRBV29-1 with TRBJ2-7; 10 nucleotides line up with TRBD1. The germline CDR1 and CDR2 sequences are SQVTM and ANQGSEA. The ends lost 7 bases at V and 4 bases at J; junction bases unmatched: 7. This CDR3 has 13 amino acids.

This clonotype was counted only a few times. A much bigger clone sits one base away, suggesting this may be a read error. The gene calls are TRBV12-3 or TRBV12-4 and TRBJ2-7; D remains ambiguous. The CDR3 runs to 14 residues. V shed 5 bases and J shed 1 base, with 12 bases lying between them. The CDR3 spells CASSPRMGSYEQYF. The CDR3 coding sequence is TGTGCCAGCAGTCCCCGGATGGGATCCTACGAGCAGTACTTC.

This rearrangement joins TRBV12-3 or TRBV12-4 to TRBJ2-6, with TRBD1 matching 8 bases. The CDR3 length is 17 residues. V gave up 5 bases and J gave up 0 bases; unmatched junction bases: 6. CDR3: CASSQGASLSGANVLTF. CDR3 DNA sequence: TGTGCCAGCAGTCAGGGGGCTTCGCTCTCTGGGGCCAACGTCCTGACTTTC.

This chain links TRBV3-1 with TRBJ2-4; D is possibly TRBD1 (5 bases). V lost 4 bases and J lost 5, with 12 bases in between. The germline CDR1 and CDR2 sequences are LGHDT and YNNKEL (reference sequence). The CDR3 consists of 14 residues. CDR3 coding DNA: TGTGCCAGCAGCCGGCTGGGGCCCCAAAACATTCAGTACTTC. This translates into CASSRLGPQNIQYF.

In regard to this clonotype: An end of the junction differs from the germline gene, which may be a read error. CDR3 DNA: TGTACCAGCAGTTACGGGGGCTCCTACAATGAGCAGTTCTTC. The encoded protein is CTSSYGGSYNEQFF. The V gene is TRBV6-2 or TRBV6-3, the J gene TRBJ2-1, with D maybe TRBD2 (6 bases). CDR3 length equals 14 residues. The germline gives CDR1 MNHEY, CDR2 SVGEGT.

This clonotype showed up many times. This sequence joins TRBV20-1 and TRBJ1-4; the D gene is possibly TRBD1 (5 bases). In germline, CDR1 is DFQATT, CDR2 SNEGSKA (reference sequence). CDR3 length: 13 residues. Trimming left V 5 bases short and J 7 bases short, with 14 bases between. The CDR3 spells CSAEGAAPEKLFF. The CDR3 bases are TGCAGTGCTGAAGGGGCAGCTCCTGAAAAACTGTTTTTT.

This clonotype was recorded a few times. The chain couples TRBV6-6 to TRBJ2-3; the D is unclear. In germline, CDR1 is MNHNY, CDR2 SVGAGI (reference sequence). Trimming pared 4 bases from V and 6 bases from J, leaving 5 bases between. The CDR3 sequence is 11 residues long. CDR3 loop: CASSSDDTQYF. DNA of the CDR3: TGTGCCAGCAGTTCCGATGATACGCAGTATTTT.

This clonotype has ten or more counts. The CDR3 loop is CASAPGVPSYNEQFF. The CDR3 DNA is TGTGCCAGCGCCCCAGGGGTTCCCTCCTACAATGAGCAGTTCTTC. V usage is TRBV6-8 and J usage is TRBJ2-1, with TRBD1 as a possible D gene (6 bases). The V gene's germline CDR1 is MNHGY and CDR2 SAAAGT. This CDR3 contains 15 residues. Trimming took off 8 bases at V and 0 bases at J, with 14 bases between the two ends.

This clonotype appeared many times. The genes are TRBV7-2 and TRBJ2-1; TRBD2 matches at 8 bases. The CDR3 runs 15 residues. The V gene end was trimmed by 5 bases and the J gene end by 6 bases; junction bases not matched to a gene: 9. CDR1 is SGHTA, CDR2 FQGNSA, per germline. Here the CDR3 reads CASSPRSGGFNEQFF. CDR3 nucleotide sequence: TGTGCCAGCAGCCCCCGGAGCGGGGGTTTCAATGAGCAGTTCTTC.

This clonotype was seen at least ten times. This chain joins TRBV6-5 and TRBJ2-5, with 10 bases lining up with TRBD1. V lost 10 bases to trimming and J lost 5 bases; unmatched junction nucleotides: 13. The germline V gene encodes CDR1 MNHEY and CDR2 SVGAGI. This CDR3 has 15 amino acids. The chain's CDR3 is CATRLGTGAGETQYF. DNA of the CDR3: TGTGCCACCCGCCTGGGGACAGGGGCGGGGGAGACCCAGTACTTC.

The gene calls are TRBV11-2 and TRBJ2-1, with TRBD2 matching over 7 bases. This CDR3 is 15 amino acids long. J gave up 2 bases and V 1 base, and 2 bases lay outside the gene matches. The germline V gene has CDR1 SGHAT and CDR2 FQNNGV. CDR3: CASSLVGGAYNEQFF. DNA of the CDR3: TGTGCCAGCAGCTTAGTTGGGGGGGCCTACAATGAGCAGTTCTTC.

With regard to this clonotype: With only one base between it and a far larger clone, this is likely a read error. The gene calls are TRBV3-1 and TRBJ2-1; no clear D. V was cut by 4 bases and J by 13 bases, with 17 bases left in between. The germline gives CDR1 LGHDT, CDR2 YNNKEL (reference sequence). The CDR3 sequence is 13 residues long. The CDR3 sequence is CASSLSSLETQFF. CDR3 DNA sequence: TGTGCCAGCAGCCTCTCCTCCCTGGAGACCCAGTTCTTC.

In its sample, this clonotype was seen many times. This chain links TRBV29-1 with TRBJ2-7; D remains ambiguous. The germline V and J ends were trimmed by 4 bases and 5 bases, with 12 bases remaining between them. Germline-derived CDR1 and CDR2 are SQVTM and ANQGSEA. The CDR3 sequence is 12 residues long. CDR3 amino acids: CSVVTVGDEQYF. The DNA for the CDR3 is TGCAGCGTTGTTACTGTGGGTGACGAGCAGTACTTC.

This clonotype has at least ten counts. The rearrangement uses TRBV28 and TRBJ1-5; 7 bases are a match to TRBD1. The CDR3 contains 14 residues. Germline assignment: CDR1 MDHEN and CDR2 SYDVKM. The J segment lost 3 bases and the V segment lost 6 bases, leaving 5 bases of the junction unmatched. CDR3 bases: TGTGCCAGCAGGCGCGACAGGGTCAATCAGCCCCAGCATTTT. This codes for CASRRDRVNQPQHF.

This clonotype was counted a few times. This may come from a read error, since a much larger clone is one base off. The CDR3 ends on some other residue instead of the conserved phenylalanine or tryptophan, so this is likely a read error. The rearrangement links TRBV14 to TRBJ2-1; tentative D call: TRBD1 (5 bases). CDR3 length: 15 amino acids. Germline lookup yields CDR1 SGHDN and CDR2 FVKESK. V lost 4 bases to trimming and J lost 1 base, with 11 bases between them. Written as DNA, the CDR3 is TGTGCCAGCAGCCGACAGCAGGGATCCTACAATGAGCAGTTCTCC. This translates into CASSRQQGSYNEQFS.

This clonotype was picked up many times. The genes are TRBV12-3 or TRBV12-4 and TRBJ2-1, with a tentative D call TRBD2 (6 bases). This CDR3 is 15 amino acids long. With 3 bases removed from V and 4 bases from J, the gap between germline ends came to 13 bases. CDR3 protein: CASSLGGNSYNEQFF. The CDR3 coding sequence is TGTGCCAGCAGTTTGGGGGGAAACTCGTACAATGAGCAGTTCTTC.

This clonotype came up many times. This sequence joins TRBV12-3 or TRBV12-4 and TRBJ2-2; 11 nucleotides align to TRBD2. The CDR3 loop spans 16 amino acids. The trim removed 5 bases at V and 1 base at J, leaving 3 bases unmatched. Here the CDR3 reads CASSRSGGGNTGELFF. CDR3 DNA: TGTGCCAGCAGTCGTAGCGGGGGGGGGAACACCGGGGAGCTGTTTTTT.

This clonotype was seen at least ten times. V usage is TRBV14 and J usage is TRBJ2-1; the match to TRBD2 covers 11 bases. V was pared by 4 bases and J by 3 bases, with 5 bases of the junction left unmatched. There are 16 residues in the CDR3. Germline V gives CDR1 SGHDN, CDR2 FVKESK. The CDR3 DNA follows: TGTGCCAGCAGCCGTCCAGGACTAGCGGGCTACAATGAGCAGTTCTTC. Protein sequence: CASSRPGLAGYNEQFF.

The chain is built from TRBV20-1 and TRBJ2-1; 12 nucleotides line up with TRBD2. Trimming at V came to 5 bases and at J to 9 bases, leaving 11 bases not matched to a gene. Germline CDR1 and CDR2: DFQATT and SNEGSKA (reference sequence). The length of the CDR3 is 15 residues. The CDR3 nucleotides read TGCAGTGCTCAGAGGCTAGCGGGGGGGCTGGGTGAGCAGTTCTTC. This codes for CSAQRLAGGLGEQFF.

In its sample, this clonotype was seen many times. The chain carries TRBV3-1 and TRBJ2-3; 8 positions agree with TRBD1. The germline CDR1 and CDR2 sequences are LGHDT and YNNKEL (reference sequence). The CDR3 length is 14 residues. Trimming at V came to 6 bases and at J to 4 bases, leaving 6 bases not matched to a gene. CDR3 coding DNA: TGTGCCAGCAGTCGGGACAGGCGGTCAGATACGCAGTATTTT. This translates into CASSRDRRSDTQYF.

This clonotype was seen ten or more times. The chain recombines TRBV19 with TRBJ1-5; 9 bases map to TRBD1. The CDR3 covers 14 residues. The V gene's germline CDR1 is LNHDA and CDR2 SQIVND (reference sequence). V was pared by 3 bases and J by 5 bases, with 2 bases of the junction left unmatched. As DNA, the CDR3 is TGTGCCAGTAGTATCCGACAGGGGGATCAGCCCCAGCATTTT. It specifies CASSIRQGDQPQHF.